Included here is one T cell receptor (beta chain) sequence, with context. Its antigen remains unidentified. Stability required unchanged lesions during the previous 6 months. Patients who had received treatment within the previous three months were excluded. V shed 0 bases and J 7 bases; nucleotides not matched to a gene: 7. This CDR3 has 16 residues. Germline V gene lookup returns CDR1 MDHEN and CDR2 SYDVKM. This sample is drawn from a study of resident and recirculating memory T cells in vitiligo. About the study: Epidermis came from shave biopsies of lesional and nonlesional sites, plus PBMCs. Study observations and caveats: Clonality differed among vitiligo lesions, with no unique dominant clone.

The protocol was immunoSEQ multiplex PCR, while the TCRdb copy is restricted to in-frame clones and leaves out a portion. In the table there are tens of thousands of clones, just over 90% of which are singletons. This TCR derives from a male donor with vitiligo. The chain has TRBV28 and TRBJ2-1, with 9 bases identical to TRBD2. What was sequenced was blood. CDR3 in amino acids: CASSLWGRLADNEQFF. In DNA form, the CDR3 reads TGTGCCAGCAGTTTATGGGGGAGACTAGCGGATAATGAGCAGTTCTTC.